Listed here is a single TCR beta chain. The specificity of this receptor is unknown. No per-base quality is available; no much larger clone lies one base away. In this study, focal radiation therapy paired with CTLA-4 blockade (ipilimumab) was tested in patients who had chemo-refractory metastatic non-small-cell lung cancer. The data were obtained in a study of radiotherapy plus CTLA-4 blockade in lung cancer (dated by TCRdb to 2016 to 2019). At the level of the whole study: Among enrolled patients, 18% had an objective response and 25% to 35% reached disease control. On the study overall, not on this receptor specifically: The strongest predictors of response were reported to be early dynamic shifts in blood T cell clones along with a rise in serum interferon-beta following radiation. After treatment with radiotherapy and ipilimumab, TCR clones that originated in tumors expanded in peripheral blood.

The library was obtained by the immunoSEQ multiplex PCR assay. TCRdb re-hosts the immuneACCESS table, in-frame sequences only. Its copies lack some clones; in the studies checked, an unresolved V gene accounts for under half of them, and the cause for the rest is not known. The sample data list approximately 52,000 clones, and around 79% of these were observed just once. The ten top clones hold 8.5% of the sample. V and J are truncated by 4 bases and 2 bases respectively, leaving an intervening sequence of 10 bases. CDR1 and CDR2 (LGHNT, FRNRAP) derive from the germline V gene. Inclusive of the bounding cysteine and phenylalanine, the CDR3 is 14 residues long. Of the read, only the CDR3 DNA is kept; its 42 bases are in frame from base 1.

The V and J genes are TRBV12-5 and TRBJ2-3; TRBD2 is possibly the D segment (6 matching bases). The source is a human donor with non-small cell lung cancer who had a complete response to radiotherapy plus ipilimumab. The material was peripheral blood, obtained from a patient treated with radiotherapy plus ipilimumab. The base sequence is TGTGCTAGTGGTTCGGGACTTTCCACAGATACGCAGTATTTT. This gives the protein CASGSGLSTDTQYF. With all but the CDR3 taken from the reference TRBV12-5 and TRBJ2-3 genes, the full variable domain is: DARVTQTPRHKVTEMGQEVTMRCQPILGHNTVFWYRQTMMQGLELLAYFRNRAPLDDSGMPKDRFSAEMPDATLATLKIQPSEPRDSAVYFCASGSGLSTDTQYFGPGTRLTVL.